A selection of T cell receptor beta chains follows, all from one sample in a study of blood T cells in healthy people across ages. TCRdb reanalysed the 5' RACE reads using MiXCR and keeps one entry per CDR3 protein. The sample gives 920,000 or so distinct CDR3 sequences, 35% to 55% of which show up once; about 19% is in the top ten. What was sequenced was blood. The receptors were sampled from a woman aged 60-75 years in good health. Each CDR3 is given with its conserved first and last residue. D genes are given only for firm matches. Clone size appears in some rows only: once, few, many, or a class for an expanded clone.

d_gene,j_gene,abundance,v_gene,CDR3aa,CDR3nt
-,TRBJ2-1,once,TRBV7-9,CASSLGSGGGGEETQFF,TGTGCCAGCAGCTTAGGCTCCGGTGGAGGAGGCGAAGAGACCCAGTTCTTC
TRBD1,TRBJ2-7,few,TRBV24-1,CATSDTGGYNEQYF,TGTGCCACCAGTGATACAGGGGGCTACAATGAGCAGTACTTC
TRBD2,TRBJ2-7,-,TRBV20-1,CSASRRAGVGEQYF,TGCAGTGCTTCGAGACGAGCGGGAGTAGGTGAGCAGTACTTC
TRBD2,TRBJ2-3,-,TRBV5-1,CASSRFSGSTTDTQYF,TGCGCCAGCAGCCGTTTCAGCGGGAGTACCACAGATACGCAGTATTTT
TRBD1,TRBJ1-2,-,TRBV5-1,CASSPSGQDYGYTF,TGCGCCAGCAGCCCCTCCGGACAGGACTATGGCTACACCTTC
TRBD2,TRBJ2-3,few,TRBV29-1,CSVWTAVRLAGARVDTQYF,TGCAGCGTTTGGACTGCGGTTCGACTAGCGGGAGCGAGGGTAGATACGCAGTATTTT
TRBD1,TRBJ1-1,-,TRBV7-3,CASSLTGTGDREAFF,TGTGCCAGCAGCTTAACCGGGACAGGGGACCGTGAAGCTTTCTTT
-,TRBJ2-1,-,TRBV20-1,CSVPDDRAVQWFF,TGCAGTGTTCCGGACGATCGGGCGGTACAGTGGTTCTTC
-,TRBJ2-5,-,TRBV2,CASSGGKETLYF,TGTGCCAGCAGTGGGGGGAAAGAGACCCTGTACTTC
TRBD2,TRBJ2-1,-,TRBV7-7,CASSLGLSLAGADNEQFF,TGTGCCAGCAGCTTAGGGCTTAGTCTAGCGGGAGCCGACAATGAGCAGTTCTTC
-,TRBJ2-2,-,TRBV7-9,CASSSNLRTANTGELFF,TGTGCCAGCAGCTCAAACCTCCGGACAGCGAACACCGGGGAGCTGTTTTTT
-,TRBJ2-7,few,TRBV3-1,CASSRPFADEQYF,TGTGCCAGCAGCCGGCCCTTTGCGGACGAGCAGTACTTC
-,TRBJ2-7,-,TRBV7-2,CASSARTFYEQYF,TGTGCCAGCAGCGCAAGGACATTCTACGAGCAGTACTTC
TRBD2,TRBJ2-1,-,TRBV7-2,CASSPRASGTYNEQFF,TGTGCCAGCAGCCCCCGGGCTAGCGGGACCTACAATGAGCAGTTCTTC
-,TRBJ1-4,-,TRBV11-2,CASSLGGRRRNEKLFF,TGTGCCAGCAGCTTAGGAGGACGGAGGCGAAATGAAAAACTGTTTTTT
-,TRBJ2-3,few,TRBV11-2,CASSLVMRERHTDTQYF,TGTGCCAGCAGCTTAGTTATGAGGGAGAGGCACACAGATACGCAGTATTTT
TRBD2,TRBJ2-7,few,TRBV7-2,CASSLAPSGRGGEQYF,TGTGCCAGCAGCTTAGCCCCTAGCGGGAGGGGGGGCGAGCAGTACTTC
TRBD2,TRBJ2-7,-,TRBV20-1,CSARTPRGRVYEQYF,TGCAGTGCTAGGACCCCCCGCGGGAGGGTGTACGAGCAGTACTTC
-,TRBJ2-1,-,TRBV6-6,CASSEPTGHGEQFF,TGTGCCAGCAGCGAACCGACGGGCCACGGTGAGCAGTTCTTC
-,TRBJ2-1,few,TRBV2,CASSEEGGPYNEQFF,TGTGCCAGCAGTGAAGAGGGCGGGCCCTACAATGAGCAGTTCTTC
-,TRBJ2-4,-,TRBV9,CASSALESPKNIQYF,TGTGCCAGCAGCGCTTTGGAGAGTCCCAAAAACATTCAGTACTTC
TRBD2,TRBJ2-5,-,TRBV20-1,CSAAGLATNEQYF,TGCAGTGCAGCGGGACTAGCGACCAATGAGCAGTACTTC
-,TRBJ1-2,-,TRBV19,CASSMVGNYGYTF,TGTGCCAGTAGTATGGTCGGAAACTATGGCTACACCTTC
-,TRBJ2-3,-,TRBV5-1,CASSLVSSTGTQYF,TGCGCCAGCAGCTTGGTTAGCAGCACAGGTACGCAGTATTTT
TRBD2,TRBJ2-7,-,TRBV7-2,CASSFKAAGGAYEQYF,TGTGCCAGCAGCTTCAAGGCGGCCGGGGGGGCCTACGAGCAGTACTTC
TRBD1,TRBJ2-5,-,TRBV5-1,CASSLGLQGAETQYF,TGCGCCAGCAGCTTGGGCTTACAGGGGGCGGAGACCCAGTACTTC
-,TRBJ1-1,-,TRBV7-2,CASSLWNTEAFF,TGTGCCAGCAGCTTATGGAACACTGAAGCTTTCTTT
TRBD2,TRBJ2-3,-,TRBV27,CASSLNTGGVTQYF,TGTGCCAGCAGTTTAAATACGGGAGGGGTTACGCAGTATTTT
-,TRBJ2-1,few,TRBV6-5,CASSSGPEHRLGEQFF,TGTGCCAGCAGTTCGGGACCTGAGCACCGTCTAGGTGAGCAGTTCTTC
TRBD2,TRBJ2-7,-,TRBV2,CASSEEREWSEQYF,TGTGCCAGCAGTGAAGAGCGGGAGTGGTCCGAGCAGTACTTC
TRBD2,TRBJ2-2,-,TRBV7-2,CASSLVLWTSGSPNTGELFF,TGTGCCAGCAGCTTAGTCTTGTGGACTAGCGGGAGCCCGAACACCGGGGAGCTGTTTTTT
TRBD1,TRBJ1-6,-,TRBV10-3,CAITARTGNSPLHF,TGTGCCATCACCGCCCGGACAGGCAATTCACCCCTCCACTTT
-,TRBJ2-5,-,TRBV20-1,CSARGHIQETQYF,TGCAGTGCCAGAGGACATATACAAGAGACCCAGTACTTC
-,TRBJ2-6,-,TRBV9,CASGVGFSGANVLTF,TGTGCCAGCGGCGTAGGGTTCTCTGGGGCCAACGTCCTGACTTTC
-,TRBJ2-1,-,TRBV20-1,CSAHSAARSYNEQFF,TGCAGTGCTCATTCAGCGGCTAGATCCTACAATGAGCAGTTCTTC
TRBD2,TRBJ2-3,-,TRBV24-1,CATSDGGAASTDTQYF,TGTGCCACCAGTGACGGGGGGGCGGCTAGCACAGATACGCAGTATTTT
TRBD2,TRBJ2-1,-,TRBV9,CASSVPTSGGSNEQFF,TGTGCCAGCAGCGTCCCGACTAGCGGGGGAAGTAATGAGCAGTTCTTC
-,TRBJ2-7,-,TRBV27,CASSLVQYF,TGTGCCAGCAGTTTAGTGCAGTACTTC
-,TRBJ2-7,few,TRBV3-1,CASSQDPGATYEQYF,TGTGCCAGCAGCCAAGATCCCGGGGCCACCTACGAGCAGTACTTC
-,TRBJ1-2,-,TRBV7-2,CASSLRRDLGGYTF,TGTGCCAGCAGCTTACGGAGAGACTTGGGAGGCTACACCTTC
-,TRBJ2-7,-,TRBV4-1,CASSQGVLSDEQYF,TGCGCCAGCAGCCAGGGGGTACTGAGCGACGAGCAGTACTTC
TRBD1,TRBJ2-3,few,TRBV27,CASSSPDRGGDTQYF,TGTGCCAGCAGTTCCCCGGACAGGGGAGGGGATACGCAGTATTTT
TRBD2,TRBJ2-7,-,TRBV6-2/TRBV6-3,CASGPTRLASRYEQYF,TGTGCCAGCGGACCCACCAGACTAGCATCGAGGTACGAGCAGTACTTC
TRBD2,TRBJ2-3,few,TRBV2,CASSDPGLAEFTDTQYF,TGTGCCAGCAGTGACCCCGGACTAGCGGAGTTCACAGATACGCAGTATTTT
-,TRBJ1-2,many,TRBV6-2/TRBV6-3,CASRPDRTYGYTF,TGTGCCAGCAGACCCGACAGGACCTATGGCTACACCTTC
-,TRBJ2-1,-,TRBV7-9,CASSSSFPSYNEQFF,TGTGCCAGCAGTTCCTCCTTCCCCTCCTACAATGAGCAGTTCTTC
TRBD1,TRBJ1-6,-,TRBV27,CASSLSVAGGNPNSPLHF,TGTGCCAGCAGTTTATCGGTGGCAGGGGGGAACCCTAATTCACCCCTCCACTTT
-,TRBJ2-1,-,TRBV11-2,CASSLGRAYSEQFF,TGTGCCAGCAGCTTAGGGCGGGCTTACAGTGAGCAGTTCTTC
-,TRBJ2-5,-,TRBV7-9,CASSLNQAQETQYF,TGTGCCAGCAGCTTGAATCAGGCCCAAGAGACCCAGTACTTC
TRBD1,TRBJ2-3,-,TRBV28,CASSKSGGQGADTQYF,TGTGCCAGCAGTAAATCTGGGGGACAGGGGGCAGATACGCAGTATTTT
-,TRBJ2-7,few,TRBV20-1,CSARAQGNRGPKSTYEQYF,TGCAGTGCTAGAGCGCAGGGTAATCGAGGACCTAAGTCCACCTACGAGCAGTACTTC
TRBD1,TRBJ2-7,many,TRBV13,CASSTRRPTGGVLYEQYF,TGTGCCAGCAGCACGCGACGCCCTACAGGGGGCGTTTTGTACGAGCAGTACTTC
-,TRBJ1-1,-,TRBV6-1,CASSVNREGTEAFF,TGTGCCAGCAGTGTAAACAGGGAAGGGACTGAAGCTTTCTTT
-,TRBJ2-1,few,TRBV11-1,CASSLRDTTYNEQFF,TGTGCCAGCAGCTTAAGGGACACTACCTACAATGAGCAGTTCTTC
TRBD1,TRBJ1-3,many,TRBV12-3/TRBV12-4,CASSPRSRGSSGNTIYF,TGTGCCAGCAGCCCCAGGAGCAGGGGGAGCTCTGGAAACACCATATATTTT
-,TRBJ2-3,many,TRBV7-2,CASSFGPGHGTQYF,TGTGCCAGCAGCTTTGGACCCGGGCACGGTACGCAGTATTTT
TRBD1,TRBJ2-1,-,TRBV6-5,CASSSRTGNNEQFF,TGTGCCAGCAGCTCCCGGACAGGAAACAATGAGCAGTTCTTC
TRBD2,TRBJ2-7,few,TRBV20-1,CSGLAGGNEQYF,TGCAGTGGACTAGCGGGAGGAAACGAGCAGTACTTC
-,TRBJ2-5,few,TRBV20-1,CSAGTTEETQYF,TGCAGTGCTGGGACAACCGAAGAGACCCAGTACTTC